This T cell receptor beta chain was sequenced for a study of cytomegalovirus exposure and HLA in healthy donors. The wider study: T cells numbering around 190 million yielded 90 million to 140 million unique TCR beta sequences in an earlier analysis. Study conclusions and caveats: An analysis done earlier found most TCR beta V segments productive about 90% or about 30% of the time. One variant, a missense change in DCLRE1C, was linked in a later analysis to TCR beta V- and J-gene trimming.

Turning to this clone: What it binds is unknown.

The PCR made use of 60 Vbeta and 13 Jbeta primers. Repertoires were generated with immunoSEQ multiplex PCR, while TCRdb's copy carries only in-frame clones and drops some. The sample lists 150,000 to 200,000 clones; about 80% were seen once. This CDR3 spans 13 amino acids. Germline CDR1 reads SQVTM; CDR2 reads ANQGSEA. Trimming took 7 bases from V and 2 from J; bases not matched to a gene: 6. The sequencing input was PBMCs. The TCR was taken from a woman between 45 and 65 years old in good health and CMV-seronegative. The V and J genes are TRBV29-1 and TRBJ1-2; 8 positions agree with TRBD1. The CDR3, as DNA: TGCAGCGCCGGACAGGGAGCAAACTATGGCTACACCTTC. It is translated as CSAGQGANYGYTF. Full variable domain (rest looked up from reference TRBV29-1 and TRBJ1-2): SAVISQKPSRDICQRGTSLTIQCQVDSQVTMMFWYRQQPGQSLTLIATANQGSEATYESGFVIDKFPISRPNLTFSTLTVSNMSPEDSSIYLCSAGQGANYGYTFGSGTRLTVV.